The clone carrying this TCR beta chain was counted a few times. Its antigen remains unknown. V shed 3 bases, J shed 5 bases, and the junction held 14 bases outside the gene matches. Germline lookup yields CDR1 SGHDT and CDR2 YYEEEE. The CDR3 length is 18 residues. Using its own MiXCR run on the RT-PCR reads, TCRdb lists one record per CDR3 protein. The repertoire holds approximately 500,000 distinct CDR3 sequences, with 13% to 15% as singletons. The data are from a study of response to subunit inactivated influenza vaccine. Whole-study results and caveats: It was the authors' suggestion that each seasonal influenza vaccination recruits few new T cells.

The chain is built from TRBV5-6 and TRBJ2-3, with TRBD2 identical over 11 bases. Sequenced here: PBMCs from blood, sampled roughly 13 days after vaccination. The TCR comes from a man aged 45 to 65 who received an inactivated influenza vaccine. CDR3 DNA: TGTGCCAGCAGCTCCCCCAACCTACTAGCGGGGGTTGTAGATACGCAGTATTTT. Translating gives CASSSPNLLAGVVDTQYF.